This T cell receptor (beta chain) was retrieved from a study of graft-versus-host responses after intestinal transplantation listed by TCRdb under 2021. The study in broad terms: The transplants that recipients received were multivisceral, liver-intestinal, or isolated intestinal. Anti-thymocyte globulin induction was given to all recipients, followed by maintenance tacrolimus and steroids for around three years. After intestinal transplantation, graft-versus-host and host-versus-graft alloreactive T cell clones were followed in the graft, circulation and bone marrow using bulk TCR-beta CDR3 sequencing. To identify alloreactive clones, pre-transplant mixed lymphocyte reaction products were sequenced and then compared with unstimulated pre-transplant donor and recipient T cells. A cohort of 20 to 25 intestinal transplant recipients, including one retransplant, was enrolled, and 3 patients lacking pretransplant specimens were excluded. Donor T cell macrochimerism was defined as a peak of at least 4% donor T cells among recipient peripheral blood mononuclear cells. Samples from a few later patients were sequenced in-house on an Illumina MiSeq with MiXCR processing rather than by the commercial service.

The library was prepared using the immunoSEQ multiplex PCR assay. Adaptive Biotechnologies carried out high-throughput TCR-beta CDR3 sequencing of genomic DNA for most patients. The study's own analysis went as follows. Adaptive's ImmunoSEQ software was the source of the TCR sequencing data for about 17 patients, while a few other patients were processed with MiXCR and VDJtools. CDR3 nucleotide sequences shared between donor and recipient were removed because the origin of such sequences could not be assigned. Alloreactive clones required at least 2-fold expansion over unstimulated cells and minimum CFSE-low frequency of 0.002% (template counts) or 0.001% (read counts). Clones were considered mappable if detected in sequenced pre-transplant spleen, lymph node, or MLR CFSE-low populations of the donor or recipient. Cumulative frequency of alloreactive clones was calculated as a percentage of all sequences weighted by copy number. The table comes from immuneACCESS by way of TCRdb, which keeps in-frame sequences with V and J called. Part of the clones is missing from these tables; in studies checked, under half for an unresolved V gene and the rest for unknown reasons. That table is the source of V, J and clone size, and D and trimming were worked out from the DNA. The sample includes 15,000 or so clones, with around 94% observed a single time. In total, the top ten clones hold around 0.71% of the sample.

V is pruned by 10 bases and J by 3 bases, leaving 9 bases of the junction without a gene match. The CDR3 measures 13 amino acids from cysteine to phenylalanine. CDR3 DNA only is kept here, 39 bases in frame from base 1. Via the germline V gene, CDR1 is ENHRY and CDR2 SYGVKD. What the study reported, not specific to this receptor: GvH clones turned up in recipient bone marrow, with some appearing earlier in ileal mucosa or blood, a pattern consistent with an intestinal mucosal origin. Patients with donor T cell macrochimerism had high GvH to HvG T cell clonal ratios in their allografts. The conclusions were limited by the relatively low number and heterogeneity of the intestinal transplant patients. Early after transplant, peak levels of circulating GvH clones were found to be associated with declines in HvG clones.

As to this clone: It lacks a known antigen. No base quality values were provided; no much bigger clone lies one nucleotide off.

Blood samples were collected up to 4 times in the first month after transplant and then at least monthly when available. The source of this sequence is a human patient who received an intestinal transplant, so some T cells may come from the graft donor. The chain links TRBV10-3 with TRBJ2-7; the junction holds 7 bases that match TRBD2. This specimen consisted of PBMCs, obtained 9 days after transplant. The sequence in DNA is TGTGCCAGTCTGGGGAGGGCAGGCTACGAGCAGTACTTC. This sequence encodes CASLGRAGYEQYF.